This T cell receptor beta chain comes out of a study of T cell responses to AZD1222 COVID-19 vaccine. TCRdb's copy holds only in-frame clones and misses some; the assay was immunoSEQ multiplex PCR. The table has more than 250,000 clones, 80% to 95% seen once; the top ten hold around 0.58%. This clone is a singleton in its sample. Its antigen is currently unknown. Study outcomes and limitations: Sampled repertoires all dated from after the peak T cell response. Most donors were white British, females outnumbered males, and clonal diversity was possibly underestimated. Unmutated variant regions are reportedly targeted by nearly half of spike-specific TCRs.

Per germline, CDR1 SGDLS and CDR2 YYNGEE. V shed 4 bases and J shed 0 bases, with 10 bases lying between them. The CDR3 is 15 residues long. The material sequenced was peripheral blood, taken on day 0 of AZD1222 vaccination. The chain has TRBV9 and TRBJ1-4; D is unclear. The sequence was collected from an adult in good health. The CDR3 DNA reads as TGTGCCAGCAGCCCTCGTATTGCAACTAATGAAAAACTGTTTTTT. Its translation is CASSPRIATNEKLFF.